This is a list of T cell receptor beta chains from one sample in a study of CD8 T cells in Susac syndrome. MiXCR, applied by TCRdb to the immunoSEQ multiplex PCR reads, yields one record per CDR3 protein. Seen here are around 140,000 distinct CDR3 sequences, 95% observed once, and the top ten hold 0.14%. Sequencing was done on a sample of CD4+ T cells from PBMCs. The source is a human donor with Susac syndrome. Both conserved end residues are part of each CDR3. Fields, in order: CDR3 length, J gene, V gene, CDR3 protein.

CDR3 length: 14; J gene: TRBJ2-5; V gene: TRBV15; CDR3 protein: CATSRGAVQETQYF
CDR3 length: 16; J gene: TRBJ2-7; V gene: TRBV20-1; CDR3 protein: CSARAARTSGRLEQYF
CDR3 length: 13; J gene: TRBJ2-3; V gene: TRBV29-1; CDR3 protein: CSIYRDSTDTQYF
CDR3 length: 16; J gene: TRBJ2-3; V gene: TRBV4-1; CDR3 protein: CASSPLRGIPGDTQYF
CDR3 length: 12; J gene: TRBJ2-7; V gene: TRBV20-1; CDR3 protein: CSAVGGGYEQYF
CDR3 length: 15; J gene: TRBJ2-2; V gene: TRBV11-2; CDR3 protein: CASSLGQGARGELFF
CDR3 length: 14; J gene: TRBJ2-5; V gene: TRBV5-1; CDR3 protein: CASSLEGSEGTQYF
CDR3 length: 14; J gene: TRBJ2-5; V gene: TRBV5-4; CDR3 protein: CASSTTSSQETQYF
CDR3 length: 15; J gene: TRBJ1-3; V gene: TRBV9; CDR3 protein: CASSVDTYSGNTIYF
CDR3 length: 15; J gene: TRBJ1-2; V gene: TRBV5-1; CDR3 protein: CASSLGRTDVSGYTF
CDR3 length: 15; J gene: TRBJ2-6; V gene: TRBV5-1; CDR3 protein: CASSLGGTGANVLTF
CDR3 length: 15; J gene: TRBJ2-2; V gene: TRBV12-3/TRBV12-4; CDR3 protein: CASRPTGQGRRELFF
CDR3 length: 16; J gene: TRBJ1-2; V gene: TRBV28; CDR3 protein: CASSTSISLLRGGYTF
CDR3 length: 14; J gene: TRBJ1-5; V gene: TRBV9; CDR3 protein: CASSVGGSNQPQHF
CDR3 length: 13; J gene: TRBJ1-1; V gene: TRBV7-9; CDR3 protein: CASSSSGYTEAFF
CDR3 length: 14; J gene: TRBJ1-4; V gene: TRBV30; CDR3 protein: CAWRGGGSSEKLFF
CDR3 length: 16; J gene: TRBJ2-1; V gene: TRBV1; CDR3 protein: CTSSYIPSGGNNEQFF
CDR3 length: 16; J gene: TRBJ2-2; V gene: TRBV3-1; CDR3 protein: CASSQSRTANTGELFF
CDR3 length: 12; J gene: TRBJ1-2; V gene: TRBV28; CDR3 protein: CASSPNRVGYTF
CDR3 length: 13; J gene: TRBJ1-1; V gene: TRBV14; CDR3 protein: CASSHDIYTEAFF
CDR3 length: 13; J gene: TRBJ1-2; V gene: TRBV30; CDR3 protein: CAFDRPANYGYTF
CDR3 length: 14; J gene: TRBJ2-7; V gene: TRBV5-6; CDR3 protein: CASSPKDGTYEQYF
CDR3 length: 12; J gene: TRBJ2-2; V gene: TRBV2; CDR3 protein: CASSGLAGELFF
CDR3 length: 13; J gene: TRBJ1-2; V gene: TRBV30; CDR3 protein: CAWRTQGKYGYTF
CDR3 length: 17; J gene: TRBJ1-5; V gene: TRBV30; CDR3 protein: CAWSGGQDPYSNQPQHF
CDR3 length: 15; J gene: TRBJ2-2; V gene: TRBV5-1; CDR3 protein: CASSPDRGGTGELFF
CDR3 length: 12; J gene: TRBJ2-5; V gene: TRBV7-2; CDR3 protein: CASSPSSETQYF
CDR3 length: 13; J gene: TRBJ2-7; V gene: TRBV4-3; CDR3 protein: CASSQDVQAEQYF
CDR3 length: 15; J gene: TRBJ2-3; V gene: TRBV20-1; CDR3 protein: CSASTSGGSTDTQYF
CDR3 length: 17; J gene: TRBJ1-5; V gene: TRBV15; CDR3 protein: CATSNPVGTGNNQPQHF
CDR3 length: 13; J gene: TRBJ1-2; V gene: TRBV20-1; CDR3 protein: CSARSRPGYGYTF
CDR3 length: 14; J gene: TRBJ2-5; V gene: TRBV20-1; CDR3 protein: CSARDRVTQETQYF
CDR3 length: 12; J gene: TRBJ1-1; V gene: TRBV29-1; CDR3 protein: CSVRRVDTEAFF
CDR3 length: 14; J gene: TRBJ2-1; V gene: TRBV9; CDR3 protein: CASSVVGEQAEQFF
CDR3 length: 14; J gene: TRBJ1-2; V gene: TRBV6-1; CDR3 protein: CASSDPGWAYGYTF
CDR3 length: 13; J gene: TRBJ2-7; V gene: TRBV25-1; CDR3 protein: CASGGGQGYEQYF
CDR3 length: 13; J gene: TRBJ1-2; V gene: TRBV10-3; CDR3 protein: CAVGTGSFGGYTF
CDR3 length: 11; J gene: TRBJ2-7; V gene: TRBV30; CDR3 protein: CASSRVYEQYF
CDR3 length: 17; J gene: TRBJ1-2; V gene: TRBV30; CDR3 protein: CAWMDTTGRFDFYGYTF
CDR3 length: 17; J gene: TRBJ2-5; V gene: TRBV6-1; CDR3 protein: CASSSPPSGRYQETQYF
CDR3 length: 15; J gene: TRBJ1-1; V gene: TRBV15; CDR3 protein: CATSRFRGRNTEAFF
CDR3 length: 17; J gene: TRBJ2-5; V gene: TRBV30; CDR3 protein: CAWSIGTSLRYQETQYF
CDR3 length: 17; J gene: TRBJ2-7; V gene: TRBV7-2; CDR3 protein: CASSFYWRDILPHEQYF
CDR3 length: 13; J gene: TRBJ2-5; V gene: TRBV4-1; CDR3 protein: CASSKSRGETQYF
CDR3 length: 15; J gene: TRBJ2-1; V gene: TRBV2; CDR3 protein: CASRNIVADNNEQFF
CDR3 length: 14; J gene: TRBJ2-7; V gene: TRBV18; CDR3 protein: CASSPNQGSGEQYF